One T cell receptor (beta chain) is described in this entry. Its specificity is not known. The libraries were made with immunoSEQ v3.0 at survey level. Method: immunoSEQ multiplex PCR; TCRdb's copy keeps in-frame clones and lacks some. The table lists 25,000 to 35,000 clones, around 87% of them singletons. The sample originates from a study of long-term antiretroviral therapy in people with HIV. Whole-study results and caveats: ART-treated samples gained diversity yet remained below transplant donor controls. Within the repertoire, clones expanded before ART were dominant at all time points.

This receptor was taken from a woman younger than 35 with HIV. Specimen: unsorted PBMCs, collected 0.5 years after starting antiretroviral therapy.

CDR3 bases: TGTGCCAGCTCACCCACCCCTGCCCACGAGCAGTACTTC. This encodes CASSPTPAHEQYF. V and J are TRBV18 and TRBJ2-7; D is undetermined. Germline assignment: CDR1 KGHSH and CDR2 LQKENI. With 3 bases removed from V and 5 bases from J, the gap between germline ends came to 11 bases. The CDR3 loop spans 13 amino acids.